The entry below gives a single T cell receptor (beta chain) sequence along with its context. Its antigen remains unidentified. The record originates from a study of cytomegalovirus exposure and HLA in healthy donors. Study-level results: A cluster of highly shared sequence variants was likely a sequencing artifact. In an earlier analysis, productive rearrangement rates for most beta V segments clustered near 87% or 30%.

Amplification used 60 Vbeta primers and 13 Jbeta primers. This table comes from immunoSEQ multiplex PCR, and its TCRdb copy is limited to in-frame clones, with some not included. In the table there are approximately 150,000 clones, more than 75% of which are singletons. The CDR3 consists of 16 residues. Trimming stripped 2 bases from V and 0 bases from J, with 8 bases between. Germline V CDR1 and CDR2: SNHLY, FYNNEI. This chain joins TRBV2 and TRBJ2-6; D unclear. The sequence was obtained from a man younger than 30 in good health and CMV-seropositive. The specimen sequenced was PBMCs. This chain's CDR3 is CASSERPVSGANVLTF. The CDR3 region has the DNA TGTGCCAGCAGTGAACGTCCGGTCTCTGGGGCCAACGTCCTGACTTTC.